The 10 T cell receptor beta chains presented below share a single source sample, sequenced in a study of blood T cell repertoires in COVID-19. TCRdb keeps only in-frame clones here, not all; method: immunoSEQ multiplex PCR. The sample includes roughly 160,000 clones, about 88% of them seen just once. The sequenced sample was peripheral blood. The receptors derive from a middle-aged man with acute or convalescent COVID-19.

V is TRBV7-9 and J is TRBJ2-7; no definite D call. CDR1 is SEHNR and CDR2 is FQNEAQ in the germline V gene (reference sequence). V lost 1 base, J lost 9 bases, and 10 bases lay in between. This CDR3 has 12 amino acids. CDR3 amino acids: CASSLDGPGQYF. The CDR3 DNA reads TGTGCCAGCAGCTTAGATGGTCCGGGGCAGTACTTC.

This chain connects TRBV7-3 to TRBJ1-2, with 7 bases matching TRBD1. V lost 6 bases and J lost 4; bases outside the gene matches: 8. Germline V gene sequence: CDR1 SGHTA, CDR2 FQGTGA. This CDR3 contains 14 residues. CDR3 sequence reads: CASRNRGELYGYTF. DNA of the CDR3: TGTGCCAGCAGGAACAGGGGAGAACTCTATGGCTACACCTTC.

V usage is TRBV9 and J usage is TRBJ1-2; 10 bases map to TRBD1. V dropped 3 bases and J dropped 1; count of bases not matched to a gene: 6. The germline CDR1 and CDR2 sequences are SGDLS and YYNGEE. The CDR3 is 16 amino acids. The CDR3 DNA reads as TGTGCCAGCAGCGAATCAGGGACAGGGGTTAACTATGGCTACACCTTC. This gives the protein CASSESGTGVNYGYTF.

V gene TRBV29-1 combines with J gene TRBJ2-1, with D perhaps matching TRBD1 (6 bases). The CDR3 contains 15 residues. V lost 7 bases and J 7 bases, leaving 23 bases between the germline ends. Germline CDR1 reads SQVTM; CDR2 reads ANQGSEA. CDR3 sequence (DNA): TGCAGCGGAGTGGGGGCGATTTATGTAAGAAATGAGCAGTTCTTC. Protein product: CSGVGAIYVRNEQFF.

The chain is built from TRBV2 and TRBJ1-4; 8 nucleotides agree with TRBD1. Germline CDR1 SNHLY, CDR2 FYNNEI. J gave up 6 bases and V 6 bases, and 9 bases lay outside the gene matches. This CDR3 spans 15 amino acids. The CDR3 is CASSQGAEWYEKLFF. DNA for the CDR3: TGTGCCAGCAGCCAGGGGGCGGAGTGGTATGAAAAACTGTTTTTT.

The V and J genes are TRBV3-1 (or the pseudogene TRBV3-2) and TRBJ2-7, with D perhaps TRBD1 (5 bases). The CDR3 has 13 amino acids. CDR1 and CDR2 (germline): LGHDT, YNNKEL (reference sequence). The V gene lost 2 bases and the J gene lost 7 bases, with 12 bases spanning the gap. CDR3 coding DNA: TGTGCCAGCAGCCAACCATGGGGCTCGGAGCAGTACTTC. Translating gives CASSQPWGSEQYF.

J is TRBJ1-1 and V is TRBV6-5; D uncertain. V lost 5 bases to trimming and J lost 1 base, with 14 bases between them. This CDR3 comprises 15 residues. Germline-derived CDR1 and CDR2 are MNHEY and SVGAGI. The CDR3 DNA reads as TGTGCCAGCAGTCAAACGAACAGTAAGAACACTGAAGCTTTCTTT. Translation: CASSQTNSKNTEAFF.

The chain joins TRBV6-6 to TRBJ2-2; TRBD2 aligns across 15 bases. Germline V lookup: CDR1 MNHNY, CDR2 SVGAGI (reference sequence). CDR3 length: 22 residues. Trimming removed 5 bases from V and 4 bases from J; junction bases left unmatched: 20. The CDR3 nucleotides are TGTGCCAGCAGTCACCCCGGGACTAGCGGGGGGCTACGAACCGGCGCCACCGGGGAGCTGTTTTTT. It codes for CASSHPGTSGGLRTGATGELFF.

The CDR3 sequence is CASSVGPAQTRETQYF. Written as DNA, the CDR3 is TGTGCCAGCAGCGTAGGGCCAGCTCAAACTAGAGAGACCCAGTACTTC. This chain uses TRBV9 with TRBJ2-5; D perhaps matches TRBD2 (5 bases). The germline V and J ends were trimmed by 0 bases and 4 bases, with 16 bases remaining between them. Germline lookup yields CDR1 SGDLS and CDR2 YYNGEE. The CDR3 sequence is 16 residues long.

This clone appeared a single time. This sequence joins TRBV9 and TRBJ1-2, with D unclear. Germline V lookup: CDR1 SGDLS, CDR2 YYNGEE. Trimming cost V 0 bases and J 4 bases, with 10 bases left between them. This CDR3 has 14 residues. The CDR3 coding sequence is TGTGCCAGCAGCGTAGGGGCTGTCTCCTATGGCTACACCTTC. Translation: CASSVGAVSYGYTF.